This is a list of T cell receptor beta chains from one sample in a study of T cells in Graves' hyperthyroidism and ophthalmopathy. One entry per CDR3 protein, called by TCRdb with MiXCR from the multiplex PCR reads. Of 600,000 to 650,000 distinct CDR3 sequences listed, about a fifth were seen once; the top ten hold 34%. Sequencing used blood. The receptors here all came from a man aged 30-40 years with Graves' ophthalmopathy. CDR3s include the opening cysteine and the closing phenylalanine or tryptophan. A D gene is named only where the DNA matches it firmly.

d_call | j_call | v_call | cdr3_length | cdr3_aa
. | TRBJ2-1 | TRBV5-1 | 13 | CASSSWIDNEQFF
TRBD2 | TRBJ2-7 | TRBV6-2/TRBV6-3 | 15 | CASRVGTSGSYEQYF
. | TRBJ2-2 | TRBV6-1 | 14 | CASRGELTTGELFF
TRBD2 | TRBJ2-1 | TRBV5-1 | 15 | CASSPEAGGPNEQFF
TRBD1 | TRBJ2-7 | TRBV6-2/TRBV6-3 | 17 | CASSYSRVLQGSNEQYF
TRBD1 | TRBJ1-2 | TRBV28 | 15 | CASSPAQGAIYGYTF
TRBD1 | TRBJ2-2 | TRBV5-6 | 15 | CAGSFGTANTGELFF
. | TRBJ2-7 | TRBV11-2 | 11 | CASSRYSEQYF
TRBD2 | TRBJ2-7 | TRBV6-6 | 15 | CASSSKTSGTYEQYF
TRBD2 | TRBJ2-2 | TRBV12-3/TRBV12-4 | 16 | CASSHGLAGGTGELFF
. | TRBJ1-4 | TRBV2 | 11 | CASSEREKLFF
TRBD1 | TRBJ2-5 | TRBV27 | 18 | CASSLRSTRGLYQETQYF
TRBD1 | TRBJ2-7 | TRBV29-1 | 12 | CSVGTGGREQYF
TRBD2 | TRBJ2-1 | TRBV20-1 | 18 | CSAFTPGLAGERFNEQFF
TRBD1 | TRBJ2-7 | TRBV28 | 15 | CASSHRGMSSYEQYF
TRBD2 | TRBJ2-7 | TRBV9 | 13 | CATLTGGSYEQYF
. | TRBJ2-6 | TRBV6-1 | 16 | CASSLHIPSGANVLTF
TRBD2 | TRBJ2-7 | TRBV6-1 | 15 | CASSPLAGVAYEQYF
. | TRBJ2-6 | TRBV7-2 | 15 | CASSENDSGANVLTF
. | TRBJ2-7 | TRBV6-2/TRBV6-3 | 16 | CASSRYKDISSYEQYF
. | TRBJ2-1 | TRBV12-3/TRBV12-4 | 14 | CASSLTNLYNEQFF
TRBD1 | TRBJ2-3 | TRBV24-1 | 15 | CATSDTGQGGDTQYF
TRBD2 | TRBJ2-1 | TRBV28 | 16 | CASSFGGGSSYNEQFF
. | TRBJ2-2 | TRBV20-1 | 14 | CSAPRIMSTGELFF
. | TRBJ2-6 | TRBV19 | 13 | CAIKDSGANVLTF
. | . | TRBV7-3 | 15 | CASSQGSGPTHEQFF
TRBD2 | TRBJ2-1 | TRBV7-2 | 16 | CASSSSGLAKYNEQFF
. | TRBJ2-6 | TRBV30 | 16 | CAWSSGVSSGANVLTF
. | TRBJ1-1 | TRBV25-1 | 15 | CASSYRVGVNTEAFF
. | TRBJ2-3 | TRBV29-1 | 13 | CSASKEPTDTQYF
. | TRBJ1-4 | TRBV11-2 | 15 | CASSRAGFTNEKLFF
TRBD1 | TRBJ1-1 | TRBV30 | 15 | CAWSKADRVNTEAFF
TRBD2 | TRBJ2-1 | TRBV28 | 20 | CASSKPRGLAEGDLYNEQFF
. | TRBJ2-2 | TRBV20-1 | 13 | CSARGPDTGELFF
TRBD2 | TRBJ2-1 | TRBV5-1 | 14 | CASSSGSSGSEQFF
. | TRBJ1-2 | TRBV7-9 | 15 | CASSLWVGSNYGYTF
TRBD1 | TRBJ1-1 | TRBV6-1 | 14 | CASSEGQLNTEAFF
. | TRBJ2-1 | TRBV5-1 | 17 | CASSPTLTRGANNEQFF
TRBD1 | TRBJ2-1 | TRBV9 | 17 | CASSVRAWGQGDNEQFF
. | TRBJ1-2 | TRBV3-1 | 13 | CASSQEWGYGYTF
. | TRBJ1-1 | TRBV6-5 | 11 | CASSYEGEAFF
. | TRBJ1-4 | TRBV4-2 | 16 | CASSPGKDPTNEKLFF
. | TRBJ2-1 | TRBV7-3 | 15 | CASSSRQSSYNEQFF
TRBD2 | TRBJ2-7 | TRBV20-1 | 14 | CSARALAGTYEQYF
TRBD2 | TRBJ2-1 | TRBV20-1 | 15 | CSATPGLDSYNEQFF
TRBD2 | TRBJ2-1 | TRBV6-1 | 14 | CASTRGLAGELQFF
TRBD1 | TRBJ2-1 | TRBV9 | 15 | CASSEMGQGKNEQFF
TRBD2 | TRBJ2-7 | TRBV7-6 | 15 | CASSSAAGESYEQYF
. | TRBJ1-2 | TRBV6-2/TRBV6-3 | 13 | CASRPDGEYGYTF
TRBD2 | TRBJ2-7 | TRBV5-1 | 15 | CASSESGRGVPRQYF
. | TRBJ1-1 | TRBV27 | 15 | CASRYNREMNTEAFF
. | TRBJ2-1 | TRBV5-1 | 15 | CASSLGIAEADEQFF